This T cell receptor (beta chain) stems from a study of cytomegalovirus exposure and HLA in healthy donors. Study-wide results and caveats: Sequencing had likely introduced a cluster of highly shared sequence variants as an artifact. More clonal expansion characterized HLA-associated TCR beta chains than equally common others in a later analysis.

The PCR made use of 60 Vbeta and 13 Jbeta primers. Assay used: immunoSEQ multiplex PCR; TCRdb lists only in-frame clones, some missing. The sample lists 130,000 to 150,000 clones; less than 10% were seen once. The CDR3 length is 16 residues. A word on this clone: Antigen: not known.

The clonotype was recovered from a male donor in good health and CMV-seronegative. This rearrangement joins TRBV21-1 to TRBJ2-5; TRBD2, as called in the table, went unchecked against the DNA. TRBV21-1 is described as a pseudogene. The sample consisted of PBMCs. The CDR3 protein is CASSKVEGGSAGTQYF. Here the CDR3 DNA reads TGTGCCAGCAGCAAAGTGGAGGGCGGGAGTGCTGGGACCCAGTACTTC.